Listed below are T cell receptor beta chains from one sample, sequenced in a study of a mutant IDH1 vaccine in newly diagnosed glioma. Produced via immunoSEQ multiplex PCR; TCRdb's table is partial and in-frame only. In the table there are approximately 44,000 clones, about 81% of which are singletons. Antigens of these TCRs are unknown. The source material was PBMCs, sampled from a glioma patient whose treatment included an IDH1 peptide vaccine. The receptors were sampled from a woman aged 18-29 years with glioma. Some clones in this sample may be carry-over from other donors' samples. Both conserved end residues are part of each CDR3. The D gene is left open where the match is weak. Expanded clones get a size class; other rows say once, few or many, or leave the size out.

J	size	V	D	DNA	CDR3
TRBJ2-7	-	TRBV15	-	TGTGCCACCAGTCCGGGTTTGACCTACGAGCAGTACTTC	CATSPGLTYEQYF
TRBJ1-1	once	TRBV6-5	-	TGTGCCAGCAGTTACGGAGAAAACACTGAAGCTTTCTTT	CASSYGENTEAFF
TRBJ1-5	-	TRBV19	-	TGTGCCAGTAGGGGCCCAGGGTTACAACAGCCCCAGCATTTT	CASRGPGLQQPQHF
TRBJ2-1	-	TRBV29-1	TRBD1	TGCAGCGCTGCAGGGGGTATAGGCTACAATGAGCAGTTCTTC	CSAAGGIGYNEQFF
TRBJ1-1	few	TRBV6-6	-	TGTGCCAGCAGTTCCGGGGGATACACTGAAGCTTTCTTT	CASSSGGYTEAFF
TRBJ1-2	-	TRBV9	TRBD1	TGTGCCAGCAGCTTCCTTGGACAGGGGGCTGTTGGCTACACCTTC	CASSFLGQGAVGYTF
TRBJ2-5	-	TRBV5-4	TRBD1	TGTGCCAGCAGCCTCGGCAGGGGGCAAGAGACCCAGTACTTC	CASSLGRGQETQYF
TRBJ1-2	-	TRBV19	-	TGTGCCAGCAGTCGGGCAGCTTGGGAGGGCTACACCTTC	CASSRAAWEGYTF
TRBJ2-5	-	TRBV6-1	TRBD2	TGTGCCAGCAGGGTGGCGGGAGGGACCCAGTACTTC	CASRVAGGTQYF
TRBJ2-7	-	TRBV5-6	TRBD1	TGTGCCAGCAGCTCACTCTGGGACAGGGGGGCCTACGAGCAGTACTTC	CASSSLWDRGAYEQYF
TRBJ2-7	-	TRBV19	-	TGTGCCAGTAGCGGGGGAGACGGGAGCCCCTACGAGCAGTACTTC	CASSGGDGSPYEQYF
TRBJ2-5	-	TRBV7-6	-	TGTGCCAGCAGCCTAATTAATGGGGAGACCCAGTACTTC	CASSLINGETQYF
TRBJ1-4	-	TRBV7-9	-	TGTGCCAGCAGCTCCCGGGTAGCTGTTGCAACTAATGAAAAACTGTTTTTT	CASSSRVAVATNEKLFF
TRBJ2-7	-	TRBV29-1	TRBD2	TGCAGCGTTGAAGGACTAGCGGGAGAATACGAGCAGTACTTC	CSVEGLAGEYEQYF
TRBJ1-6	-	TRBV2	-	TGTGCCAGCAGTGATAGGGGAGTACGGAATTCACCCCTCCACTTT	CASSDRGVRNSPLHF
TRBJ1-2	-	TRBV6-5	-	TGTGCCAGCAGTAGGGGACTGTCCTATGGCTACACCTTC	CASSRGLSYGYTF
TRBJ1-5	-	TRBV6-1	-	TGTGCCAGCAGTGACCCAGGGACTGGAGACCAGCCCCAGCATTTT	CASSDPGTGDQPQHF
TRBJ1-1	few	TRBV7-9	-	TGTGCCAGCAGCAGCCGTCGGGACACTGAAGCTTTCTTT	CASSSRRDTEAFF
TRBJ2-3	-	TRBV28	TRBD2	TGTGCCAGCAGTCCGACTAGCGGGAAGGCAGATACGCAGTATTTT	CASSPTSGKADTQYF
TRBJ2-2	-	TRBV30	-	TGTGCCTGGAGTCTTATTAGGAACACCGGGGAGCTGTTTTTT	CAWSLIRNTGELFF